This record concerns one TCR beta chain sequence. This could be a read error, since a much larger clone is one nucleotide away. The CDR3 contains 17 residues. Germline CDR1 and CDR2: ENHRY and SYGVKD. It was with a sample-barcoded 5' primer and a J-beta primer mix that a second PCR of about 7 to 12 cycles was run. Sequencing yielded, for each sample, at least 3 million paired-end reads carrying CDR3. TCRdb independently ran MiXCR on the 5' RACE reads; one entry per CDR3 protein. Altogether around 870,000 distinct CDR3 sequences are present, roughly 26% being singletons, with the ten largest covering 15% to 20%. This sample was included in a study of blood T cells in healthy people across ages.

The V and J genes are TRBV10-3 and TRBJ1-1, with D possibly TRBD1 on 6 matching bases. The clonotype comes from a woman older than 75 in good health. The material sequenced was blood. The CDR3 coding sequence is TGTGCCATCAGTGAAGTTGCCATAGACAGGCTGAACACTGGAGCTTTCTTT. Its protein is CAISEVAIDRLNTGAFF.